This T cell receptor beta chain comes out of a study of T cell responses to AZD1222 COVID-19 vaccine. Study conclusions and caveats: Nearly half of spike-specific TCRs reportedly target unmutated variant regions.

On this clone itself: Its antigen is unknown.

The ends were cut back, 0 bases at V and 2 bases at J, with 17 bases in the middle. The CDR3 sequence is 18 residues long. The V gene's germline CDR1 is MNHEY and CDR2 SVGEGT. The method was immunoSEQ multiplex PCR; TCRdb's version includes in-frame clones alone and lacks a portion of them. The data show approximately 98,000 clones, with about 86% seen just once and about 3% held by the top ten. The chain uses TRBV6-2 or TRBV6-3 and TRBJ2-1; D remains unclear. Sequencing used peripheral blood, obtained on day 0 of AZD1222 vaccination. The sequence derives from an adult in good health. The CDR3 bases are TGTGCCAGCAGTTACTCGATCGGTGCCGGATCTACCTACAATGAGCAGTTCTTC. Its translation is CASSYSIGAGSTYNEQFF.